This is a list of T cell receptor beta chains from one sample in a study of shared clonotypes between healthy human individuals. Generated by immunoSEQ multiplex PCR, the TCRdb table keeps only in-frame clones and is missing some. The data contain about 1 million clones, more than 65% of them singletons. Sequencing was performed on memory CD4+ T cells sorted from blood. The source is a man between 18 and 29 years old in good health. Each CDR3 is given with its conserved first and last residue.

V gene	J gene	CDR3 protein
TRBV5-1	TRBJ2-7	CASSFRQGRLHEQYF
TRBV9	TRBJ2-5	CASSPDAGAGETQYF
TRBV5-5	TRBJ1-2	CASSPRSYGYTF
TRBV11-2	TRBJ2-2	CASSLAGAGRELFF
TRBV18	TRBJ1-5	CASSYDIGQGGQPQHF
TRBV30	TRBJ2-3	CAWSPGTDTQYF
TRBV19	TRBJ2-3	CASRQGHTDTQYF
TRBV28	TRBJ1-4	CASSATGREKLFF
TRBV2	TRBJ1-1	CASNTLRGAEAFF
TRBV5-1	TRBJ2-1	CASSWGTSLHNEQFF
TRBV5-1	TRBJ2-7	CASSPGAGTYEQYF
TRBV11-2	NA	CASSLVAGESYEQYF
TRBV18	TRBJ1-6	CASSPRDRDNSPLHF
TRBV10-3	TRBJ1-4	CAISDRGEEKLFF
TRBV6-5	TRBJ1-4	CASSYEGSINEKLFF
TRBV30	TRBJ1-4	CAWSAPGQGEKLFF
TRBV18	TRBJ1-2	CASSPSGLDDGYTF
TRBV5-4	TRBJ2-7	CASSIGQAYEQYF
TRBV29-1	TRBJ2-7	CSVGTGATGEQYF
TRBV7-2	TRBJ1-3	CASREQGSGNTIYF
TRBV11-2	TRBJ1-6	CASSQQVSGSPLHF
TRBV4-3	TRBJ2-2	CASRQGGVGGELFF
TRBV2	TRBJ2-5	CASSRGLASETQYF
TRBV30	TRBJ1-6	CAWGVANNSPLHF
TRBV10-3	TRBJ1-2	CAITEAGGAYTF
TRBV5-1	TRBJ1-3	CASSFLGGNTIYF
TRBV9	TRBJ2-3	CASSERNTDTQYF
TRBV19	TRBJ2-7	CASSISQPSYEQYF
TRBV28	TRBJ1-3	CASSSGGGNTIYF
TRBV9	TRBJ1-1	CASSAGPENTEAFF
TRBV6-5	TRBJ2-7	CASSTRGRYEQYF
TRBV9	TRBJ1-6	CASSSSPPGQGLPYSPLHF
TRBV14	TRBJ1-2	CASSQNTGLEF
TRBV11-2	TRBJ1-1	CASSFRQGVEAFF
TRBV19	TRBJ2-4	CASSTRTISPKNIQYF
TRBV18	TRBJ2-7	CASSPRTGTYEQYF
TRBV29-1	TRBJ2-6	CSARQPGANVLTF
TRBV28	TRBJ1-5	CASSFGAKPQHF
TRBV7-9	TRBJ1-1	CASSLIDGIGAFF
TRBV10-1	TRBJ2-1	CASSENGFNEQFF
TRBV29-1	TRBJ2-5	CSVGGAETQYF
TRBV10-2	TRBJ1-6	CASREGISPLHF
TRBV7-2	TRBJ2-2	CASSPGPGTGELFF
TRBV5-6	TRBJ2-3	CASSLGGSTDTQYF
TRBV7-8	TRBJ1-1	CASSFISTEAFF
TRBV5-1	TRBJ2-3	CASSFPSLSSTDTQYF
TRBV28	TRBJ2-3	CASSSGEWADTQYF
TRBV27	TRBJ2-2	CASSLSRGELFF
TRBV5-1	TRBJ2-5	CASSLEETQYF